Listed here are 16 T cell receptor beta chains from one sample, sequenced in a study of blood T cell repertoires in COVID-19. Method: immunoSEQ multiplex PCR; TCRdb's copy keeps in-frame clones and lacks some. In the table there are some 140,000 clones, roughly 79% of which are singletons. Sequences were obtained from peripheral blood. These receptors all come from a human donor in a cohort sampled during active COVID-19.

This chain links TRBV2 with TRBJ1-1, with 7 bases fitting TRBD1. The CDR3 covers 14 residues. CDR1 is SNHLY, CDR2 FYNNEI, per germline. V trimming: 4 bases; J trimming: 6 bases; junction bases outside the gene matches: 8. In DNA form, the CDR3 reads TGTGCCAGCAGTGCCCAACAGGGGTGGGCTGAAGCTTTCTTT. It specifies CASSAQQGWAEAFF.

The chain links TRBV14 to TRBJ2-5; TRBD2 aligns across 15 bases. The CDR3 extends over 18 amino acids. The J segment lost 4 bases and the V segment lost 2 bases, leaving 8 bases of the junction unmatched. Per the germline V gene, CDR1 is SGHDN and CDR2 is FVKESK. The CDR3 spells CASSQSGTSGGYRETQYF. The CDR3 bases are TGTGCCAGCAGCCAATCCGGGACTAGCGGGGGGTACCGAGAGACCCAGTACTTC.

The V call is TRBV21-1, the J call TRBJ1-2; the table assigns TRBD1, which was not confirmed against the DNA. TRBV21-1 is a known pseudogene. This CDR3 is 19 amino acids long. Here the CDR3 DNA reads TGTGCCAGCAGCAAATCAGGGTTTAGTGCAGGGGCGCCTAGGGATGGCTACACCTTC. The encoded protein is CASSKSGFSAGAPRDGYTF.

This clone was seen more than once but under ten times. The chain employs TRBV19 and TRBJ1-3; D remains ambiguous. With 8 bases removed from V and 0 bases from J, the gap between germline ends came to 14 bases. Per the germline V gene, CDR1 is LNHDA and CDR2 is SQIVND (reference sequence). This CDR3 has 15 residues. In DNA, the CDR3 is TGTGCCAGTCGGGAGCCCGGGGTCTCTGGAAACACCATATATTTT. This encodes CASREPGVSGNTIYF.

V and J are TRBV6-1 and TRBJ1-5; 8 bases are a match to TRBD1. The CDR3 is 16 residues long. V gave up 6 bases and J gave up 5 bases; unmatched junction bases: 12. The germline CDR1 and CDR2 sequences are MNHNS and SASEGT. The CDR3 loop is CASRELGQGGDQPQHF. DNA of the CDR3: TGTGCCAGCAGGGAATTAGGACAGGGAGGGGATCAGCCCCAGCATTTT.

This rearrangement joins TRBV3-1 (or the pseudogene TRBV3-2) to TRBJ1-1; TRBD1 might be the D (5 bases). V was shortened by 1 base and J by 3 bases, with 9 bases between the two germline ends. Germline lookup yields CDR1 LGHDT and CDR2 YNNKEL (reference sequence). This CDR3 region has 14 residues. The CDR3 is CASSQVRADTEAFF. CDR3 DNA sequence: TGTGCCAGCAGCCAAGTCAGGGCTGACACTGAAGCTTTCTTT.

The chain carries TRBV7-8 and TRBJ1-6, with unresolved D. The V gene lost 5 bases and the J gene lost 8 bases, with 10 bases spanning the gap. This CDR3 contains 13 residues. Germline CDR1 and CDR2: SGHVS and FQNEAQ. The DNA of the CDR3 is TGTGCCAGCAGCCTAGGAACAGATTCACCCCTCCACTTT. Translated, it gives CASSLGTDSPLHF.

The V call is TRBV14, the J call TRBJ2-3; a possible D gene is TRBD2 (6 bases). Germline V gene sequence: CDR1 SGHDN, CDR2 FVKESK. The V end lost 4 bases, the J end lost 8 bases, and 22 bases lay between the germline ends. The CDR3 is 16 amino acids. CDR3: CASSRGETSPAGTQYF. Written as DNA, the CDR3 is TGTGCCAGCAGCCGAGGCGAGACTTCCCCAGCGGGTACGCAGTATTTT.

The chain carries TRBV15 and TRBJ2-3; D is possibly TRBD2 (6 bases). The CDR3 runs to 15 residues. The V gene's germline CDR1 is LNHNV and CDR2 YYDKDF (reference sequence). The germline V and J ends were trimmed by 3 bases and 5 bases, with 15 bases remaining between them. Here the CDR3 reads CATSRGDLVEDTQYF. CDR3 nucleotide sequence: TGTGCCACCAGCAGGGGGGACTTGGTGGAAGATACGCAGTATTTT.

Here the CDR3 DNA reads TGTGCCAGCTCACCCCGGGACAGAGTCTACAATGAGCAGTTCTTC. It is translated as CASSPRDRVYNEQFF. The chain recombines TRBV18 with TRBJ2-1; 7 bases line up with TRBD1. The CDR3 totals 15 residues. Germline CDR1 KGHSH, CDR2 LQKENI. V lost 3 bases and J lost 3; bases outside the gene matches: 5.

The V call is TRBV7-2, the J call TRBJ2-1; no firm D call. V was trimmed by 5 bases and J by 3 bases, leaving 8 bases between them. Looked up from germline, CDR1 is SGHTA and CDR2 is FQGNSA. The CDR3 extends over 13 amino acids. The CDR3 DNA reads as TGTGCCAGCAGCCCCAGTGTCTACAATGAGCAGTTCTTC. The encoded protein is CASSPSVYNEQFF.

The chain has TRBV28 and TRBJ2-1; 9 positions agree with TRBD2. The CDR3 totals 16 residues. J gave up 7 bases and V 5 bases, and 12 bases lay outside the gene matches. The germline gives CDR1 MDHEN, CDR2 SYDVKM. The CDR3 DNA reads TGTGCCAGCAGTAAGGGGTGGGCTAGCGGGGCGAATGAGCAGTTCTTC. Amino acids: CASSKGWASGANEQFF.

The V gene is TRBV19, the J gene TRBJ1-1, with D maybe TRBD1 (5 bases). With 3 bases removed from V and 1 base from J, the gap between germline ends came to 12 bases. The CDR3 covers 15 residues. The V gene's germline CDR1 is LNHDA and CDR2 SQIVND (reference sequence). CDR3 region: CASSILNGQNTEAFF. CDR3 bases: TGTGCCAGTAGTATCTTGAACGGACAGAACACTGAAGCTTTCTTT.

The chain employs TRBV7-9 and TRBJ1-6; 8 bases agree with TRBD1. V lost 3 bases to trimming and J lost 7 bases; unmatched junction nucleotides: 5. CDR1 is SEHNR, CDR2 FQNEAQ, per germline (reference sequence). This CDR3 contains 15 residues. The CDR3 is CASSLGTGNNSPLHF. DNA of the CDR3: TGTGCCAGCAGCTTGGGGACAGGCAACAATTCACCCCTCCACTTT.

The chain employs TRBV24-1 and TRBJ2-3; weak D call: TRBD2 (6 bases). Trimming removed 5 bases at V and 6 bases at J, with 23 bases between. The CDR3 covers 17 residues. Germline CDR1 reads KGHDR; CDR2 reads SFDVKD. CDR3 sequence reads: CATSVEREAERWDTQYF. For the CDR3, the DNA is TGTGCCACCAGTGTCGAGAGGGAGGCAGAACGGTGGGATACGCAGTATTTT.

The chain couples TRBV10-3 to TRBJ1-1, with D perhaps TRBD1 (5 bases). The CDR3 contains 12 residues. V dropped 10 bases and J dropped 5 bases, with 14 bases sitting between them. Looked up from germline, CDR1 is ENHRY and CDR2 is SYGVKD. Written as DNA, the CDR3 is TGTGCCAACTCCCCTGGGGGGACTGAAGCTTTCTTT. Translation: CANSPGGTEAFF.